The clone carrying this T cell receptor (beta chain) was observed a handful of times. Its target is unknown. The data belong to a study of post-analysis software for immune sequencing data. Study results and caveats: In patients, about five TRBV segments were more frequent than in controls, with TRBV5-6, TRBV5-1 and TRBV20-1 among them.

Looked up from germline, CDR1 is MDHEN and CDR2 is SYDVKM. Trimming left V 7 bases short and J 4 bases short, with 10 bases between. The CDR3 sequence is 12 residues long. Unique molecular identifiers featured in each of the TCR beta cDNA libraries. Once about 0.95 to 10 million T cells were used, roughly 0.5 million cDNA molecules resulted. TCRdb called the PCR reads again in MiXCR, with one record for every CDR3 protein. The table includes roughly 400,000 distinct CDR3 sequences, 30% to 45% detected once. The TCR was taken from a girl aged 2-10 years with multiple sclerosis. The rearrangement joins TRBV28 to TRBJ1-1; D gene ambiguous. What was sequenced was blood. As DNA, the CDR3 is TGTGCCAGCAAAGTCGGTGGCACTGAAGCTTTCTTT. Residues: CASKVGGTEAFF.